What follows describes a single TCR beta chain. The age range of participants was about 18 to 100 years, with residence in about 25 US areas. TCRdb's copy holds only in-frame clones and misses some; the assay was immunoSEQ multiplex PCR. The sample has approximately 280,000 clones; roughly 85% are singletons. This sample stems from a study of blood T cell repertoires in COVID-19. The overall study: T cells, B-cell-depleted T cells, or PBMCs supplied cDNA or gDNA.

V was clipped by 3 bases and J by 2 bases; unmatched bases: 5. The length of the CDR3 is 15 residues. Per the germline V gene, CDR1 is KGHSH and CDR2 is LQKENI. Source material: PBMCs or T cells enriched from blood (not recorded which). This receptor was taken from a woman in her forties or fifties who had recovered from COVID-19. The chain couples TRBV18 to TRBJ2-3; 7 nucleotides align to TRBD1. CDR3 nucleotides: TGTGCCAGCTCACCTAGGACAGGTACCACAGATACGCAGTATTTT. Translating it yields CASSPRTGTTDTQYF.